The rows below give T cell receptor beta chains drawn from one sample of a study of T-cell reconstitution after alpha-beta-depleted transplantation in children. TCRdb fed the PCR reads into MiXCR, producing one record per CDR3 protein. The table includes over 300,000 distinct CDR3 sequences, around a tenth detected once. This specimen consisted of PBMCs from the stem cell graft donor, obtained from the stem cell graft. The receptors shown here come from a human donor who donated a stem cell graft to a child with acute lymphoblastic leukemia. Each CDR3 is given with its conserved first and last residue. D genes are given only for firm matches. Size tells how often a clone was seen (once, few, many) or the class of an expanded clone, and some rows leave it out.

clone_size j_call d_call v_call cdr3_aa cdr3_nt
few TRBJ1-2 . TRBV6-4 CASSGHRGGLGYTF TGTGCCAGCAGTGGCCACCGCGGGGGACTGGGCTACACCTTC
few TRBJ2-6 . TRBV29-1 CSVAERVANVLTF TGCAGCGTTGCGGAACGGGTGGCCAACGTCCTGACTTTC
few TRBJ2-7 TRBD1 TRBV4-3 CASSHIGQDYEQYF TGCGCCAGCAGCCACATCGGACAGGACTACGAGCAGTACTTC
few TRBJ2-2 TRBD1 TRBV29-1 CSVRDRAETGELFF TGCAGCGTAAGGGACAGGGCGGAAACCGGGGAGCTGTTTTTT
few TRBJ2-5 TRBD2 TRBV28 CASSLLDGTSGKETQYF TGTGCCAGCAGTTTATTAGACGGGACTAGCGGGAAGGAGACCCAGTACTTC
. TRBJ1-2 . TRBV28 CASRDQTSFYYGYTF TGTGCCAGCAGAGACCAGACGTCCTTTTACTATGGCTACACCTTC
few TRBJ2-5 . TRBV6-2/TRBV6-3 CASSWAVRQETQYF TGTGCCAGCAGTTGGGCAGTCCGCCAAGAGACCCAGTACTTC
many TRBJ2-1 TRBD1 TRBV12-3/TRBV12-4 CASSYGTVSGNEQFF TGTGCCAGCAGTTACGGGACAGTCTCGGGCAATGAGCAGTTCTTC
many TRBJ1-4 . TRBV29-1 CSVYGEGASEKLFF TGCAGCGTTTATGGGGAAGGCGCGAGTGAAAAACTGTTTTTT
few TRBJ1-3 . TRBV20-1 CSAPGVPGNTIYF TGCAGTGCTCCAGGGGTTCCTGGAAACACCATATATTTT
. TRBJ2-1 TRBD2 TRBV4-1 CASSQETSGRSYNEQFF TGCGCCAGCAGCCAAGAGACTAGCGGGCGCTCCTACAATGAGCAGTTCTTC
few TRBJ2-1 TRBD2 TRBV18 CASSPPAGDEQFF TGTGCCAGCTCACCACCGGCGGGAGATGAGCAGTTCTTC
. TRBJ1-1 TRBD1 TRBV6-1 CASSKTGGGTEAFF TGTGCCAGCAGCAAGACAGGGGGAGGCACTGAAGCTTTCTTT
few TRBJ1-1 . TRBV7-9 CASSLPSSGPMNTEAFF TGTGCCAGCAGCCTTCCTTCCTCTGGACCGATGAACACTGAAGCTTTCTTT
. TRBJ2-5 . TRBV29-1 CSQRGSTGETQYF TGCAGCCAAAGAGGGAGTACGGGAGAGACCCAGTACTTC
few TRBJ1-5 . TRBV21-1 CASNRTGVIQPQHF TGTGCCAGCAACAGGACAGGGGTTATTCAGCCCCAGCATTTT
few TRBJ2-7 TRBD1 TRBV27 CASRGQGFYEQYF TGTGCCAGCAGGGGACAGGGCTTCTACGAGCAGTACTTC
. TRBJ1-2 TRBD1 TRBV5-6 CASKLENRGKSGYTF TGTGCCAGCAAGCTTGAGAACAGGGGAAAGAGTGGCTACACCTTC
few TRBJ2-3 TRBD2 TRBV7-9 CASSLAGTSGISQYF TGTGCCAGCAGCTTAGCTGGTACTAGCGGGATTTCTCAGTATTTT
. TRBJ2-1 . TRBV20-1 CSAPLPGRHEQFF TGCAGTGCTCCCCTTCCAGGGCGCCATGAGCAGTTCTTC
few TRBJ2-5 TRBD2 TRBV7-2 CASSLLRTSGRVETQYF TGTGCCAGCAGCTTATTAAGGACTAGCGGGAGGGTAGAGACCCAGTACTTC
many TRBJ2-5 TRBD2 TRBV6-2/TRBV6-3 CASLWGGGKETQYF TGTGCCAGCCTCTGGGGCGGGGGAAAAGAGACCCAGTACTTC
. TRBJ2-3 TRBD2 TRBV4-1 CASSHGWGLAEVFTDTQYF TGCGCCAGCAGCCATGGGTGGGGACTAGCGGAAGTTTTCACAGATACGCAGTATTTT
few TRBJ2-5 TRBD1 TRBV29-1 CSVAPGTAEETQYF TGCAGCGTCGCCCCCGGGACAGCCGAAGAGACCCAGTACTTC
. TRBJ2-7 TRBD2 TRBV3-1 CASSQELAGAFEQYF TGTGCCAGCAGCCAAGAACTAGCGGGAGCTTTTGAGCAGTACTTC
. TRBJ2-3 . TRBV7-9 CASSLKPTDVDTQYF TGTGCCAGCAGCTTAAAACCAACCGACGTCGATACGCAGTATTTT
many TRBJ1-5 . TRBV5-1 CASSLDGGGNQPQHF TGCGCCAGCAGCTTGGACGGGGGTGGCAATCAGCCCCAGCATTTT
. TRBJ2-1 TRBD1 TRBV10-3 CAISESGQGAYNEQFF TGTGCCATCAGTGAGTCCGGACAGGGGGCCTACAATGAGCAGTTCTTC
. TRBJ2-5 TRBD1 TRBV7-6 CASSFPKQGANPLAQYF TGTGCCAGCAGCTTTCCAAAGCAGGGGGCGAATCCCCTCGCCCAGTACTTC
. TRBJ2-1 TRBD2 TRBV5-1 CASSLGTSASDEQFF TGCGCCAGCAGCTTGGGTACTAGCGCGTCGGATGAGCAGTTCTTC
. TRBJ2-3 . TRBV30 CAWSVSGSTDTQYF TGTGCCTGGAGTGTTTCCGGAAGCACAGATACGCAGTATTTT
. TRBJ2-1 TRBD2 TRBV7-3 CASSSGLASYNEQFF TGTGCCAGCAGCTCCGGACTAGCCTCCTACAATGAGCAGTTCTTC
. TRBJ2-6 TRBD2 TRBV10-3 CAISGGLAGSGANVLTF TGTGCCATCAGTGGGGGACTAGCGGGATCTGGGGCCAACGTCCTGACTTTC
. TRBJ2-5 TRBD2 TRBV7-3 CASSPGWSGREEETQYF TGTGCCAGCAGCCCGGGGTGGAGCGGGAGAGAGGAAGAGACCCAGTACTTC
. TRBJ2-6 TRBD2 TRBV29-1 CSVGGGTGANVLTF TGCAGCGTTGGGGGGGGGACTGGGGCCAACGTCCTGACTTTC
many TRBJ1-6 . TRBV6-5 CASSYSVSHTTTPLHF TGTGCCAGCAGTTACTCGGTGTCACACACAACGACACCCCTCCACTTT
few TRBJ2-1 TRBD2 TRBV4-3 CASSQGQTSVGDEQFF TGCGCCAGCAGCCAAGGTCAAACTAGCGTGGGCGATGAGCAGTTCTTC